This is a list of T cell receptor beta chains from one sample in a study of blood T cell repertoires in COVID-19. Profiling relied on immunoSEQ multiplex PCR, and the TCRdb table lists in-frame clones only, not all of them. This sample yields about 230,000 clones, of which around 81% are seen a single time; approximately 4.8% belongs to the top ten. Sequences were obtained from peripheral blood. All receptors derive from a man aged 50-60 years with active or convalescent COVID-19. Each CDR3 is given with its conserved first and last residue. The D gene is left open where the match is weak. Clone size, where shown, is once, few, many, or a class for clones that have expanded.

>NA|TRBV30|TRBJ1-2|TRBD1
TGTGCCTGGAGTGCCCAGGGGACAGGGGGCATAGGTGGCTACACCTTC
CAWSAQGTGGIGGYTF
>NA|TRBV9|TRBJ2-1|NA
TGTGCCAGCAGCCCTATCGCGCTAAATGAGCAGTTCTTC
CASSPIALNEQFF
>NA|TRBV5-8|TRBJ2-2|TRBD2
TGTGCCAGCAGCAGGACTAGCGGGGGCTTCACCGGGGAGCTGTTTTTT
CASSRTSGGFTGELFF
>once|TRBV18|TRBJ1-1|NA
TGTGCCAGCTCACCCGACAGATCTGAAGCTTTCTTT
CASSPDRSEAFF
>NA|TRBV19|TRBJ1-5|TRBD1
TGTGCCAGTAGGACAGGGAGCGGTCAGCCCCAGCATTTT
CASRTGSGQPQHF
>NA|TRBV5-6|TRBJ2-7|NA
TGTGCCAGCAGCTTGCGGCCGGAGTCCTACGAGCAGTACTTC
CASSLRPESYEQYF
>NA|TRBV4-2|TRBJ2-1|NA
TGTGCCAGCAGCCAAGGAAGCGTGGGTGAGCAGTTCTTC
CASSQGSVGEQFF
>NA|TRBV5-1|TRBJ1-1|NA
TGCGCCAGCAGCTTGTCAGTGAACACTGAAGCTTTCTTT
CASSLSVNTEAFF
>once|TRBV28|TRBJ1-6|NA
TGTGCCAGCAGCTCACCTCCTCTCAACAGGGATTCACCCCTCCACTTT
CASSSPPLNRDSPLHF
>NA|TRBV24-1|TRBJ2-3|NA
TGTGCCACCAGTGATTTTCAGTCCTCTAGCACAGATACGCAGTATTTT
CATSDFQSSSTDTQYF
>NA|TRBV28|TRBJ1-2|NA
TGTGCCAGCAGTTTATCGGGAGGGATAGGCTACACCTTC
CASSLSGGIGYTF
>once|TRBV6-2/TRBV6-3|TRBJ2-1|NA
TGTGCCAGCAGTTCCCGTCTCACGGACAGCGAGCAGTTCTTC
CASSSRLTDSEQFF
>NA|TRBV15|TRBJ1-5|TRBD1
TGTGCCACCAGCAGACCCCGAGGACAGGGGGATCAGCCCCAGCATTTT
CATSRPRGQGDQPQHF
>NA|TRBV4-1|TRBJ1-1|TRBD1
TGCGCCAGCAGCCCTTTGGGACAGGGCTACACTGAAGCTTTCTTT
CASSPLGQGYTEAFF
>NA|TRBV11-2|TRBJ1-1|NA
TGTGCCAGCAACGAACAGGGAACTGAAGCTTTCTTT
CASNEQGTEAFF
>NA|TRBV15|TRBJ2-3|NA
TGTGCCACCAGCGGTCGACAGCCTACTAGCACAGATACGCAGTATTTT
CATSGRQPTSTDTQYF
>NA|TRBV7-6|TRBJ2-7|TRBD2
TGTGCCAGCAGCCCCACCGGCGGGGGAGCCTACGAGCAGTACTTC
CASSPTGGGAYEQYF
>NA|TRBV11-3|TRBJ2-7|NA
TGTGCCAGCAGCCCAGGGGGGTCCTACGAGCAGTACTTC
CASSPGGSYEQYF
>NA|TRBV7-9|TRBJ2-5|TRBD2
TGTGCCAGCGGCGGAGCTAGCGGGGTGGTTGAGACCCAGTACTTC
CASGGASGVVETQYF
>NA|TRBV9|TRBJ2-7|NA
TGTGCCAGCAGCGTAGCTACCCTCCCGGAGGTGGGCGAGCAGTACTTC
CASSVATLPEVGEQYF
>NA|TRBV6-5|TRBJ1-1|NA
TGTGCCAGCACCAAAACAGGGTACACTGAAGCTTTCTTT
CASTKTGYTEAFF
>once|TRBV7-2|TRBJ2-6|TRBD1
TGTGCCAGCAGCTCCCCTTCGACAGGGGGGTATAGCGGGGCCAACGTCCTGACTTTC
CASSSPSTGGYSGANVLTF
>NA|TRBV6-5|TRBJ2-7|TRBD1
TGTGCCAGCTTGGACAGGTTTACCTACGAGCAGTACTTC
CASLDRFTYEQYF
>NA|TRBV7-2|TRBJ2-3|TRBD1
TGTGCCAGCAGCTCAGACAGGGGGAAAACAGATACGCAGTATTTT
CASSSDRGKTDTQYF
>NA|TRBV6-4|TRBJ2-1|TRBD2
TGTGCCAGCAGTGGACTAGCGGGGGAGTCCTACAATGAGCAGTTCTTC
CASSGLAGESYNEQFF
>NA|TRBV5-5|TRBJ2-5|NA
TGTGCCAGCAGCTTGACCGGGGGGCCCCGACGAGAGACCCAGTACTTC
CASSLTGGPRRETQYF
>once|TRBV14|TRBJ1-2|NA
TGTGCCAGCAGCCAAGCTAGCAGGCCACTCGGCTACACCTTC
CASSQASRPLGYTF
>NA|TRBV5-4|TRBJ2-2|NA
TGTGCCAGCAGCTATGGGCCGCAGAACACCGGGGAGCTGTTTTTT
CASSYGPQNTGELFF
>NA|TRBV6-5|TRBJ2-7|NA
TGTGCCAGCAGTTACTCGTTTCAGTCCTACGAGCAGTACTTC
CASSYSFQSYEQYF
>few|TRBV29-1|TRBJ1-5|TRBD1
TGCAGCGTCGCCCGGGACAGGGGTCAGCCCCAGCATTTT
CSVARDRGQPQHF
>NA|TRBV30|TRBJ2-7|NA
TGTGCCTGGAGTGCAAGGGGCAGGGACGAGCAGTACTTC
CAWSARGRDEQYF
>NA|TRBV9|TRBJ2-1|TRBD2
TGTGCCAGCAGCGCGACTAGCGGGGGCTCCTACAATGAGCAGTTCTTC
CASSATSGGSYNEQFF
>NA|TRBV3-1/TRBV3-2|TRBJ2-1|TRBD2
TGTGCCAGCAGCCAAGAAACTAGCGGGGTTGATGAGCAGTTCTTC
CASSQETSGVDEQFF
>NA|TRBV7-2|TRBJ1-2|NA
TGTGCCAGCAGCTTAGGAACTCCGGGGGGCTACACCTTC
CASSLGTPGGYTF
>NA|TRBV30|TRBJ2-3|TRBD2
TGTGCCTGGAGCCACCTAAGCGGGGGGGAGACAGATACGCAGTATTTT
CAWSHLSGGETDTQYF
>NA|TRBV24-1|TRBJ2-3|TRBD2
TGTGCCACCAGTGCCCGGGGGAGGGGTAGCACAGATACGCAGTATTTT
CATSARGRGSTDTQYF
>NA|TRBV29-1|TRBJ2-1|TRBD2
TGCAGCGTTGAACAGCGGGGGCTGTACAATGAGCAGTTCTTC
CSVEQRGLYNEQFF
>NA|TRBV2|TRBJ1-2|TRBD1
TGTGCCAGTCTGGGACAGGGCTATGGCTACACCTTC
CASLGQGYGYTF
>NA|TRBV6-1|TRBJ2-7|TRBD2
TGTGCCAGCAGTGAGACTAGCGGGCGTACCTACGAGCAGTACTTC
CASSETSGRTYEQYF
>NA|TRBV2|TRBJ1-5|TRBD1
TGTGCCAGCAGGATGGACAGGCGTAGCTTTAGCAATCAGCCCCAGCATTTT
CASRMDRRSFSNQPQHF
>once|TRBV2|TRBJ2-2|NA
TGTGCCAGCGGGGCTTCGGAAAACACCGGGGAGCTGTTTTTT
CASGASENTGELFF
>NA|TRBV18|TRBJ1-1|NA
TGTGCCAGCCAACCAATCGGCAGGGAGGGCTCCACTGAAGCTTTCTTT
CASQPIGREGSTEAFF
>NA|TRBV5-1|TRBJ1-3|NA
TGCGCCAGCAGCTTGGACGGTAGCTCTGGAAACACCATATATTTT
CASSLDGSSGNTIYF
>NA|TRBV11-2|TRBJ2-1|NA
TGTGCCAGCAGATTATTCAAGAGCTCCTACAATGAGCAGTTCTTC
CASRLFKSSYNEQFF
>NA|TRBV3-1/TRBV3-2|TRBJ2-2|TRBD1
TGTGCCAGCACCCACATAAAGACAGGGGGCTTGCCCCCCGGGGAGCTGTTTTTT
CASTHIKTGGLPPGELFF
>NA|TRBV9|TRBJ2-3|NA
TGTGCCAGCAGCGTTGGGACTGATACGGCGCAGTATTTT
CASSVGTDTAQYF
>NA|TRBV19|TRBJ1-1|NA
TGTGCCAGTAGTATAGGCCAAGGACTGGGAGCGATGAACACTGAAGCTTTCTTT
CASSIGQGLGAMNTEAFF
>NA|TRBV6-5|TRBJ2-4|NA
TGTGCCAGCAGAACCCCCGGGCAGGGAAACATTCAGTACTTC
CASRTPGQGNIQYF
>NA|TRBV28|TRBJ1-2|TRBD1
TGTGCCAGCAGTTCCCGGGACAGGACTTTGGGTGGCTACACCTTC
CASSSRDRTLGGYTF
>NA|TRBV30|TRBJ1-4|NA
TGTGCCTGGAGTCCGCCGAGGGGGGGGCTGGGAGAAAAACTGTTTTTT
CAWSPPRGGLGEKLFF
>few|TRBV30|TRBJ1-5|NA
TGTGCCTCCCTCGGGGGGACGGGACAGCCCCAGCATTTT
CASLGGTGQPQHF
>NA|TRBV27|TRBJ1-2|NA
TGTGCCAGCAGTTTAGAGCGGTCCCTGAGAGGCTACACCTTC
CASSLERSLRGYTF
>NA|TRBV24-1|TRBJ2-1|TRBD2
TGTGCCACCAGTGACCCCGGGAGCGGGGGCCCCAACAATGAGCAGTTCTTC
CATSDPGSGGPNNEQFF
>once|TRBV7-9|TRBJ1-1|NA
TGTGCCAGCAGCCTCGGCGAAGGGGGTTATCCGAACACTGAAGCTTTCTTT
CASSLGEGGYPNTEAFF
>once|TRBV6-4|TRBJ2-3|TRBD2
TGTGCCAGCAGTGACTCGCGAGCGGGGGGCGCAGATACGCAGTATTTT
CASSDSRAGGADTQYF
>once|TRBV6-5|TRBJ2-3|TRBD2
TGTGCCAGCAGTCCTACTAGCGGGGGGCCGGATACGCAGTATTTT
CASSPTSGGPDTQYF
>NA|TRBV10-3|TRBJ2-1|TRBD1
TGTGCCATCAGGGCAGGGGGCTCCTACAATGAGCAGTTCTTC
CAIRAGGSYNEQFF
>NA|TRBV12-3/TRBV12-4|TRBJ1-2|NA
TGTGCCAGCGGGGGGTCGACTAACTATGGCTACACCTTC
CASGGSTNYGYTF
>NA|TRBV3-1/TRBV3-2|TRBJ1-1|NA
TGTGCCAGCAGCGCCAGAAGGGGGGGGAGAACTGAAGCTTTCTTT
CASSARRGGRTEAFF